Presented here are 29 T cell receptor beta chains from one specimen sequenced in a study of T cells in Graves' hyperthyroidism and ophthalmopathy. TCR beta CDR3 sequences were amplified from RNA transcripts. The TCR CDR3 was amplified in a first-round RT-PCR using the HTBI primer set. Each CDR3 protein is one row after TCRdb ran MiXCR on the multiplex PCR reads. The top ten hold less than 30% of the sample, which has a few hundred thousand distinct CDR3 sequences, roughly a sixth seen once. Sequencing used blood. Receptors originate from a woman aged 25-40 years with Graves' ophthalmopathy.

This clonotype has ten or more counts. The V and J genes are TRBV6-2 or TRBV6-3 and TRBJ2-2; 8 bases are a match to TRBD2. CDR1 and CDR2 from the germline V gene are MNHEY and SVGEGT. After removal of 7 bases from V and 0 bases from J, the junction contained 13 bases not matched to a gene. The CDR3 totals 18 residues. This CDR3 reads CASMSPLAGSANTGELFF. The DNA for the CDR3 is TGTGCCAGCATGAGTCCCTTAGCGGGGTCCGCGAACACCGGGGAGCTGTTTTTT.

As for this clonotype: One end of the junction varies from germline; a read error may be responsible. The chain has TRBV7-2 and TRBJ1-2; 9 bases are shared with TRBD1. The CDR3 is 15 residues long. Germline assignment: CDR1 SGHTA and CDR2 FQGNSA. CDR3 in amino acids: CAGSSRDRANYGYTF. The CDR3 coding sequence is TGTGCCGGCAGCTCCCGGGACAGGGCTAACTATGGCTACACCTTC.

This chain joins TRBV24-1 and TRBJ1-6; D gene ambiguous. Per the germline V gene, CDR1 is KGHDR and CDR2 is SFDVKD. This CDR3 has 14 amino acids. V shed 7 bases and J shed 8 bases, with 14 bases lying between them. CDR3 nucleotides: TGTGCCACCAGCGACGGACTGCCCTATTCACCCCTCCACTTT. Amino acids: CATSDGLPYSPLHF.

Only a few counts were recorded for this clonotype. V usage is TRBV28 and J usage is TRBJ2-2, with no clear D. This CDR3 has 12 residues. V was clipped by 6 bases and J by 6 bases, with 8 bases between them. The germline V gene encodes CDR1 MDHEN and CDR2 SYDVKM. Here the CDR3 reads CASRRNAGELFF. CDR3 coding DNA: TGTGCCAGCAGACGGAATGCCGGGGAGCTGTTTTTT.

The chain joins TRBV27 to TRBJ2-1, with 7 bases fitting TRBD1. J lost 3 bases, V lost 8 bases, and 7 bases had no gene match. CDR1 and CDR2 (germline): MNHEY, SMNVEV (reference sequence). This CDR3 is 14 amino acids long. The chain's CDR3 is CASGDRDSYNEQFF. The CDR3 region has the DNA TGTGCCAGCGGAGACCGGGACAGCTACAATGAGCAGTTCTTC.

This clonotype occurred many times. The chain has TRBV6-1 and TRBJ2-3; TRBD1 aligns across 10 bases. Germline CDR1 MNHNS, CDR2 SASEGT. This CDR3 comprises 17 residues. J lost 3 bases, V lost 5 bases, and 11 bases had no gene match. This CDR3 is CASSTQPPGQGTDTQYF. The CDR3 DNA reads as TGTGCCAGCAGTACCCAACCGCCGGGACAGGGGACAGATACGCAGTATTTT.

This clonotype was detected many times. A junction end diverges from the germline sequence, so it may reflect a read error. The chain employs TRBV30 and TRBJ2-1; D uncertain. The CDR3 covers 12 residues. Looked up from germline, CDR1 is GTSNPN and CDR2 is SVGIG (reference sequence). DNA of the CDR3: TGTGCCTGGGCCGGATCCTCCAATGAGCAGTTCTTC. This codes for CAWAGSSNEQFF.

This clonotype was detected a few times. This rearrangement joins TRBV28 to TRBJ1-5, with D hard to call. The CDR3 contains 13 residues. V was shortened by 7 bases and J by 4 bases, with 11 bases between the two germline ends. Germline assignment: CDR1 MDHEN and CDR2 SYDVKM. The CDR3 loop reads CASNPAINQPQHF. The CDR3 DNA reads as TGTGCCAGCAACCCCGCGATAAATCAGCCCCAGCATTTT.

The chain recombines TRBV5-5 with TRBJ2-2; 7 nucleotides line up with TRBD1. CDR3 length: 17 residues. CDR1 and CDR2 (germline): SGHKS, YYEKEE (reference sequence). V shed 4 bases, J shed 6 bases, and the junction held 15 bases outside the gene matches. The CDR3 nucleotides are TGTGCCAGCAGCACCATTGACAGGGCAATTCGGCCCGGGGAGCTGTTTTTT. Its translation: CASSTIDRAIRPGELFF.

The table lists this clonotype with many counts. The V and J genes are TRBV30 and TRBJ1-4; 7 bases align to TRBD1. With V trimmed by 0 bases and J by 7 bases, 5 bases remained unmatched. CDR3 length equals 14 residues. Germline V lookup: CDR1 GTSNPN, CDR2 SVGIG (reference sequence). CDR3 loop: CAWSVTGSGEKLFF. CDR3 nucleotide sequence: TGTGCCTGGAGTGTGACAGGGTCCGGTGAAAAACTGTTTTTT. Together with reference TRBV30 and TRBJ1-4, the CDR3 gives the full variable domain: SQTIHQWPATLVQPVGSPLSLECTVEGTSNPNLYWYRQAAGRGLQLLFYSVGIGQISSEVPQNLSASRPQDRQFILSSKKLLLSDSGFYLCAWSVTGSGEKLFFGSGTQLSVL.

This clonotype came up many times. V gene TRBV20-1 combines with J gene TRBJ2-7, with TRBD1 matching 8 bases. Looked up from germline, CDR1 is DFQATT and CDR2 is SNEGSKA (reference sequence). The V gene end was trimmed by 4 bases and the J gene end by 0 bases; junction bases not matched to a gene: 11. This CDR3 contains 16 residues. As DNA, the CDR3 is TGCAGTGCTACGCGAACTACAGGGGGGAGCTCCTACGAGCAGTACTTC. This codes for CSATRTTGGSSYEQYF.

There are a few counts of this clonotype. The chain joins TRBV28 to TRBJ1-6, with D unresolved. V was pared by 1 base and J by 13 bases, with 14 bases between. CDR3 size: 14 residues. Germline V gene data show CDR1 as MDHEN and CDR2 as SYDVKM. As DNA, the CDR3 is TGTGCCAGCAGTTTATCGGGGAGCTCTTCTCCCCTCCACTTT. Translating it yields CASSLSGSSSPLHF.

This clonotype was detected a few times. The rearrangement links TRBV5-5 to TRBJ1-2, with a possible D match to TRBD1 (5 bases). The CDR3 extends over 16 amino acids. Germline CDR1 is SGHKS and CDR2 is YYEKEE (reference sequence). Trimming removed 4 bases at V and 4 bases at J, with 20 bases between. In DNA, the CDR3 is TGTGCCAGCAGCGCGCTGCGGGGGGGGAGCGCCTATGGCTACACCTTC. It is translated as CASSALRGGSAYGYTF.

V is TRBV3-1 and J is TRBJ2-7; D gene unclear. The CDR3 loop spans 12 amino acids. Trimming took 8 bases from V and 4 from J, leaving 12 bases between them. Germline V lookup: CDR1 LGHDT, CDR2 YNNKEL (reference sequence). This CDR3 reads CASGTPPYEQYF. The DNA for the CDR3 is TGTGCCAGCGGAACGCCCCCTTACGAGCAGTACTTC.

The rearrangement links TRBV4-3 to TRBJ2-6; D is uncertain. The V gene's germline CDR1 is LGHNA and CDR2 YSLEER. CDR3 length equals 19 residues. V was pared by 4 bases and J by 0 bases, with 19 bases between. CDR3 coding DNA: TGCGCCAGCAGCCCCACCACGTTTAAGGTATACTCTGGGGCCAACGTCCTGACTTTC. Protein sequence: CASSPTTFKVYSGANVLTF.

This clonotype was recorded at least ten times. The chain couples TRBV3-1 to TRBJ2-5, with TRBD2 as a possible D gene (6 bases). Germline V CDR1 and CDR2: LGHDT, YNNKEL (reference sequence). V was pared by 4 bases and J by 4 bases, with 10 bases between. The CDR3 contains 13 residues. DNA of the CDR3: TGTGCCAGCAGCCGGCGGGAACGAGAGACCCAGTACTTC. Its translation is CASSRRERETQYF.

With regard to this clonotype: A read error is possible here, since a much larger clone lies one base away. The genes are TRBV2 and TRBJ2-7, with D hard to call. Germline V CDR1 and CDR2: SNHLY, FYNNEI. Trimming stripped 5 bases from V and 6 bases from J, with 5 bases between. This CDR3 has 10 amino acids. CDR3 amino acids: CASSRPEQYF. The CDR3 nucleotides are TGTGCCAGCAGTAGGCCCGAGCAGTACTTC.

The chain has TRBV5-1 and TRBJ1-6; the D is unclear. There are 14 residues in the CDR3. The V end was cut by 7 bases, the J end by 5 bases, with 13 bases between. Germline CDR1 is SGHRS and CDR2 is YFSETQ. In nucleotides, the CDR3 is TGCGCCAGCTCAACGGCGGTTAATAATTCACCCCTCCACTTT. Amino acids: CASSTAVNNSPLHF.

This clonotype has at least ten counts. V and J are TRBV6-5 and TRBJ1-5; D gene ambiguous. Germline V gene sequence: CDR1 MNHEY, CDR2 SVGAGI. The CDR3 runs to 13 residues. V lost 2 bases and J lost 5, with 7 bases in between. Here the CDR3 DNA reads TGTGCCAGCAGTTACACTCAGCATCAGCCCCAGCATTTT. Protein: CASSYTQHQPQHF.

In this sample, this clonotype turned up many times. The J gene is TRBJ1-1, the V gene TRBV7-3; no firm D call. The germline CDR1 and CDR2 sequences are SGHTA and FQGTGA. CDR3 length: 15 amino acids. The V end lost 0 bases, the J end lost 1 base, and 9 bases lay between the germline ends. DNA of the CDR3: TGTGCCAGCAGCTTAACAAGAGGGAGGAACACTGAAGCTTTCTTT. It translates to CASSLTRGRNTEAFF.

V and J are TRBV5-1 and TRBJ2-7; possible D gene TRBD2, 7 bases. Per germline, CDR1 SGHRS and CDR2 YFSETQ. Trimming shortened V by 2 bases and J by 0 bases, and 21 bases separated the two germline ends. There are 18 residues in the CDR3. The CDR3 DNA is TGCGCCAGCAGCTTCAAAGGGGGACGGGAGGCCTACTCCTACGAGCAGTACTTC. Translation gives CASSFKGGREAYSYEQYF.

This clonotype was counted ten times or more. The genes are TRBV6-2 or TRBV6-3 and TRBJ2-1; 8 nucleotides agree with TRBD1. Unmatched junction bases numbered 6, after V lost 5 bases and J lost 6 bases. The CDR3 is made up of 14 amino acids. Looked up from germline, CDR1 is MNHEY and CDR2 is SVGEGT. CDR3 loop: CASSIWTGSNEQFF. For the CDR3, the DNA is TGTGCCAGCAGTATATGGACAGGGAGCAATGAGCAGTTCTTC.

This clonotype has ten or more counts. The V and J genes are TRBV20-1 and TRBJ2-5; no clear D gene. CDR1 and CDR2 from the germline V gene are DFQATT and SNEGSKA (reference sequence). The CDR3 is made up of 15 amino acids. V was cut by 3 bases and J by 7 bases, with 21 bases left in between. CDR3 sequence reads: CSASRLPSALGTQYF. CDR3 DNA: TGCAGTGCTAGTCGGTTACCGTCGGCCTTGGGGACCCAGTACTTC.

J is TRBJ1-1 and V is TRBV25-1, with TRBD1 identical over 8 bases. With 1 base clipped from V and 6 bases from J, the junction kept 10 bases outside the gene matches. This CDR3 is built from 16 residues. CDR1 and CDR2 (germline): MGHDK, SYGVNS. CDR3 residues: CASSEFEDRGSAEAFF. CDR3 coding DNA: TGTGCCAGCAGTGAATTCGAAGACAGGGGCTCCGCTGAAGCTTTCTTT.

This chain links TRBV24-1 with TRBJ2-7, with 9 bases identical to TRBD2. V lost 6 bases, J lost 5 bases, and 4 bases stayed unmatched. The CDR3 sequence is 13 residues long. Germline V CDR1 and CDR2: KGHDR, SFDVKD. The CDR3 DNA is TGTGCCACCAGTTTAGCGGGAGTAGACGAGCAGTACTTC. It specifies CATSLAGVDEQYF.

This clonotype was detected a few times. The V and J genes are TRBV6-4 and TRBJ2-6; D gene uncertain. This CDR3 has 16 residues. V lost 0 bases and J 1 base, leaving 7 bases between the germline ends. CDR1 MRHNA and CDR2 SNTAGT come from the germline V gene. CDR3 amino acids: CASSDSALSGANVLTF. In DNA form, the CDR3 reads TGTGCCAGCAGTGACTCTGCCTTATCTGGGGCCAACGTCCTGACTTTC.

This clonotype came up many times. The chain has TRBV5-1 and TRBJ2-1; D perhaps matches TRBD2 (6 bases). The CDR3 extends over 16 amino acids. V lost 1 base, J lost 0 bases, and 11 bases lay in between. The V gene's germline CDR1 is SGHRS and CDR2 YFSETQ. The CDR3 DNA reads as TGCGCCAGCAGCTTGAACGTCGGGAGCTCCTACAATGAGCAGTTCTTC. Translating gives CASSLNVGSSYNEQFF. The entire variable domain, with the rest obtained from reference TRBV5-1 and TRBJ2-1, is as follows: KAGVTQTPRYLIKTRGQQVTLSCSPISGHRSVSWYQQTPGQGLQFLFEYFSETQRNKGNFPGRFSGRQFSNSRSEMNVSTLELGDSALYLCASSLNVGSSYNEQFFGPGTRLTVL.

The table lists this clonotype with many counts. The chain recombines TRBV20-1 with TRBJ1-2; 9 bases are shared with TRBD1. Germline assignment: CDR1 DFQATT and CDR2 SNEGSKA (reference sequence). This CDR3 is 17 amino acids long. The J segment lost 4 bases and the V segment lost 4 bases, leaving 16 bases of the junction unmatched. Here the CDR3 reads CSANFAGTGTFGYGYTF. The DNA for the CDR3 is TGCAGTGCTAATTTCGCCGGGACAGGGACTTTCGGCTATGGCTACACCTTC.

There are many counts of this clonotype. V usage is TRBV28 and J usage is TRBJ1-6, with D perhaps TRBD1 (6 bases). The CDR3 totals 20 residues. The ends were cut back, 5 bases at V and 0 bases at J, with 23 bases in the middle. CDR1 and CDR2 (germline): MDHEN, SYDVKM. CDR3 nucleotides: TGTGCCAGCAGTCCCCTTGAAGGCAGGGGCCCTAGCTCCTATAATTCACCCCTCCACTTT. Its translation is CASSPLEGRGPSSYNSPLHF.